These 25 T cell receptor beta chains came from one sample sequenced in a study of blood T cell repertoires in COVID-19. The table came from immunoSEQ multiplex PCR; TCRdb's copy has only in-frame clones and leaves some out. The table has a few hundred thousand clones, around nine tenths seen once; the top ten hold less than 3.5%. The material sequenced was PBMCs or T cells enriched from blood (not recorded which). The receptors shown here come from a woman in her forties or fifties who had been exposed to COVID-19.

V gene TRBV5-1 combines with J gene TRBJ2-7; 11 bases fit TRBD1. The ends lost 4 bases at V and 3 bases at J; junction bases unmatched: 9. Germline V gene sequence: CDR1 SGHRS, CDR2 YFSETQ. This CDR3 region has 16 residues. This chain's CDR3 is CASSGGTGGELYEQYF. Written as DNA, the CDR3 is TGCGCCAGCAGCGGAGGGACAGGGGGAGAACTCTACGAGCAGTACTTC. The variable domain in full, with the rest retrieved from reference TRBV5-1 and TRBJ2-7, is KAGVTQTPRYLIKTRGQQVTLSCSPISGHRSVSWYQQTPGQGLQFLFEYFSETQRNKGNFPGRFSGRQFSNSRSEMNVSTLELGDSALYLCASSGGTGGELYEQYFGPGTRLTVT.

V gene TRBV7-8 combines with J gene TRBJ2-1; 7 bases agree with TRBD2. CDR1 and CDR2 from the germline V gene are SGHVS and FQNEAQ. V lost 3 bases, J lost 5 bases, and 1 base stayed unmatched. This CDR3 is built from 13 residues. CDR3 sequence (DNA): TGTGCCAGCAGCTTCGGGGGGAACAATGAGCAGTTCTTC. Protein product: CASSFGGNNEQFF. The full variable domain, rest sourced from reference TRBV7-8 and TRBJ2-1, is GAGVSQSPRYKVAKRGQDVALRCDPISGHVSLFWYQQALGQGPEFLTYFQNEAQLDKSGLPSDRFFAERPEGSVSTLKIQRTQQEDSAVYLCASSFGGNNEQFFGPGTRLTVL.

As regards this clone: One end of the junction fails to match germline, which may point to a read error. V gene TRBV5-6 combines with J gene TRBJ2-7; 9 bases match TRBD1. CDR3 length: 13 residues. Germline V gene lookup returns CDR1 SGHDT and CDR2 YYEEEE. CDR3 sequence reads: CASSLGGTGRDLF. In DNA form, the CDR3 reads TGTGCCAGCAGCTTGGGGGGGACAGGGAGGGATCTTTTC. Combining the CDR3 with reference TRBV5-6 and TRBJ2-7 gives the whole variable domain DAGVTQSPTHLIKTRGQQVTLRCSPKSGHDTVSWYQQALGQGPQFIFQYYEEEERQRGNFPDRFSGHQFPNYSSELNVNALLLGDSALYLCASSLGGTGRDLFGPGTRLTVT.

This chain uses TRBV28 with TRBJ1-1; tentative D call: TRBD1 (6 bases). Germline CDR1 and CDR2: MDHEN and SYDVKM. This CDR3 spans 14 amino acids. The germline V and J ends were trimmed by 7 bases and 2 bases, with 14 bases remaining between them. The CDR3 region has the DNA TGTGCCAGCATCCCCAGGGGCCTCAACACTGAAGCTTTCTTT. This gives the protein CASIPRGLNTEAFF.

The chain joins TRBV11-2 to TRBJ2-5, with a weak D call TRBD2 (6 bases). Trimming shortened V by 5 bases and J by 2 bases, and 12 bases separated the two germline ends. The CDR3 covers 14 residues. The V gene's germline CDR1 is SGHAT and CDR2 FQNNGV. The CDR3 loop is CASSQSGVQETQYF. The CDR3 DNA is TGTGCCAGCAGCCAATCGGGGGTACAAGAGACCCAGTACTTC.

This chain links TRBV10-3 with TRBJ1-6; TRBD1 agrees at 9 bases. The CDR3 consists of 13 residues. CDR1 is ENHRY and CDR2 is SYGVKD in the germline V gene. The V segment lost 6 bases and the J segment 7 bases; nucleotides outside the gene matches: 1. This CDR3 is CAISGTGNSPLHF. CDR3 nucleotide sequence: TGTGCCATCAGCGGGACAGGGAATTCACCCCTCCACTTT.

This sequence joins TRBV6-1 and TRBJ1-6, with D hard to call. Germline CDR1 and CDR2: MNHNS and SASEGT. The CDR3 extends over 15 amino acids. The ends were cut back, 3 bases at V and 7 bases at J, with 13 bases in the middle. This chain's CDR3 is CASSERDGLNSPLHF. The CDR3 DNA reads TGTGCCAGCAGTGAGCGAGACGGGTTGAATTCACCCCTCCACTTT.

The chain employs TRBV18 and TRBJ2-5; 9 nucleotides match TRBD1. Germline CDR1 KGHSH, CDR2 LQKENI. This CDR3 has 15 amino acids. With V trimmed by 1 base and J by 4 bases, 4 bases remained unmatched. DNA for the CDR3: TGTGCCAGCTCACCACAGGGACAGGGTCTAGAGACCCAGTACTTC. Amino acid sequence: CASSPQGQGLETQYF.

This chain uses TRBV11-2 with TRBJ1-1; 9 bases agree with TRBD1. V lost 2 bases and J lost 10; bases outside the gene matches: 8. Germline-derived CDR1 and CDR2 are SGHAT and FQNNGV. The CDR3 has 14 residues. The CDR3 bases are TGTGCCAGCAGCTTAAGGGGAGGGACAGGGAGAGCTTTCTTT. The encoded protein is CASSLRGGTGRAFF.

The V call is TRBV2, the J call TRBJ1-3; 8 positions agree with TRBD1. The V and J ends lost 5 bases and 8 bases, in that order; junction bases with no gene match: 14. Germline lookup yields CDR1 SNHLY and CDR2 FYNNEI. The CDR3 runs 16 residues. CDR3 sequence (DNA): TGTGCCAGCAGTCTTACCGGGACAGGCTTTATAGACACCATATATTTT. Protein product: CASSLTGTGFIDTIYF.

V is TRBV19 and J is TRBJ1-5; no clear D. CDR3 length: 15 amino acids. The V gene's germline CDR1 is LNHDA and CDR2 SQIVND (reference sequence). The V end lost 1 base, the J end lost 0 bases, and 7 bases lay between the germline ends. DNA for the CDR3: TGTGCCAGTAGTATAGGGCAGTCTAGCAATCAGCCCCAGCATTTT. As protein: CASSIGQSSNQPQHF.

V gene TRBV18 combines with J gene TRBJ2-2; TRBD1 matches at 9 bases. The CDR3 is made up of 16 amino acids. CDR1 is KGHSH and CDR2 is LQKENI in the germline V gene. V lost 2 bases to trimming and J lost 0 bases; unmatched junction nucleotides: 1. This CDR3 reads CASSPGDRANTGELFF. DNA of the CDR3: TGTGCCAGCTCACCAGGGGACAGGGCGAACACCGGGGAGCTGTTTTTT. Filled out from reference TRBV18 and TRBJ2-2, the complete variable domain reads NAGVMQNPRHLVRRRGQEARLRCSPMKGHSHVYWYRQLPEEGLKFMVYLQKENIIDESGMPKERFSAEFPKEGPSILRIQQVVRGDSAAYFCASSPGDRANTGELFFGEGSRLTVL.

V is TRBV28 and J is TRBJ1-6, with unresolved D. CDR1 and CDR2 (germline): MDHEN, SYDVKM. CDR3 length: 14 residues. Trimming removed 6 bases at V and 2 bases at J, with 8 bases between. The CDR3 nucleotides are TGTGCCAGCAGCACAAAAACCTATAATTCACCCCTCCACTTT. As protein: CASSTKTYNSPLHF.

V gene TRBV27 combines with J gene TRBJ2-1, with a tentative D call TRBD2 (6 bases). This CDR3 contains 13 residues. Germline V gene sequence: CDR1 MNHEY, CDR2 SMNVEV (reference sequence). Trimming removed 11 bases from V and 9 bases from J, with 20 bases in between. In nucleotides, the CDR3 is TGTGCCTCTAGTGGGACTCCTCTCGGTGAGCAGTTCTTC. This sequence encodes CASSGTPLGEQFF.

This rearrangement joins TRBV5-1 to TRBJ2-7; 7 nucleotides agree with TRBD1. The V gene end was trimmed by 5 bases and the J gene end by 3 bases; junction bases not matched to a gene: 11. Germline CDR1 and CDR2: SGHRS and YFSETQ. The CDR3 sequence is 15 residues long. The CDR3 region is CASRPQRQGVYEQYF. CDR3 bases: TGCGCCAGCAGACCGCAGCGACAGGGAGTCTACGAGCAGTACTTC.

This chain joins TRBV2 and TRBJ2-5, with 11 nucleotides matching TRBD1. V lost 5 bases, J lost 5 bases, and 4 bases stayed unmatched. CDR1 and CDR2 from the germline V gene are SNHLY and FYNNEI. The CDR3 sequence is 14 residues long. In nucleotides, the CDR3 is TGTGCCAGCAGTCGGACAGGGGGCAGGGAGACCCAGTACTTC. It specifies CASSRTGGRETQYF.

This chain's CDR3 is CASARTGTGGRDYGYTF. The CDR3 DNA is TGTGCCAGCGCTCGTACCGGGACAGGGGGTAGGGACTATGGCTACACCTTC. The chain combines TRBV14 with TRBJ1-2; 11 bases match TRBD1. The CDR3 runs 17 residues. Germline V lookup: CDR1 SGHDN, CDR2 FVKESK. V lost 8 bases to trimming and J lost 3 bases; unmatched junction nucleotides: 14.

The V gene is TRBV19, the J gene TRBJ1-6; 12 bases map to TRBD1. V was clipped by 4 bases and J by 9 bases; unmatched bases: 10. The CDR3 consists of 17 residues. Germline V lookup: CDR1 LNHDA, CDR2 SQIVND (reference sequence). CDR3 nucleotides: TGTGCCAGTAGTAAAGGGACAGGGGGCTTGGTTGCTTCACCCCTCCACTTT. Protein sequence: CASSKGTGGLVASPLHF.

The V and J genes are TRBV5-1 and TRBJ2-5, with 11 bases that match TRBD2. The CDR3 sequence is 15 residues long. The V gene's germline CDR1 is SGHRS and CDR2 YFSETQ. J lost 1 base, V lost 1 base, and 0 bases had no gene match. In DNA, the CDR3 is TGCGCCAGCAGCTTGCTAGCGGGGGGCCAAGAGACCCAGTACTTC. This codes for CASSLLAGGQETQYF. Full variable domain (remainder filled in from reference TRBV5-1 and TRBJ2-5): KAGVTQTPRYLIKTRGQQVTLSCSPISGHRSVSWYQQTPGQGLQFLFEYFSETQRNKGNFPGRFSGRQFSNSRSEMNVSTLELGDSALYLCASSLLAGGQETQYFGPGTRLLVL.

This clone showed up just once. V is TRBV19 and J is TRBJ1-2; 9 positions agree with TRBD1. V lost 11 bases, J lost 3 bases, and 13 bases stayed unmatched. Germline CDR1 and CDR2: LNHDA and SQIVND (reference sequence). This CDR3 is built from 15 residues. The CDR3: CASIAGQGKDYGYTF. Here the CDR3 DNA reads TGTGCCTCCATTGCGGGACAGGGTAAAGACTATGGCTACACCTTC.

The V and J genes are TRBV4-1 and TRBJ2-1; possible D gene TRBD1, 5 bases. Deletions cut 4 bases from V and 2 bases from J, with 12 bases between. CDR1 and CDR2 from the germline V gene are MGHRA and YSYEKL. The CDR3 sequence is 15 residues long. CDR3 coding DNA: TGCGCCAGCAGCCCCGACTTGACAGCCTACAATGAGCAGTTCTTC. It is translated as CASSPDLTAYNEQFF.

This rearrangement joins TRBV5-1 to TRBJ1-5; D not resolved. Germline assignment: CDR1 SGHRS and CDR2 YFSETQ. The V and J ends lost 0 bases and 10 bases respectively, with 5 bases between them. CDR3 length equals 11 residues. The CDR3 reads CASSLVHPQHF. The CDR3 DNA reads TGCGCCAGCAGCTTGGTTCATCCCCAGCATTTT.

J is TRBJ2-1 and V is TRBV19, with 7 bases matching TRBD1. This CDR3 is built from 16 residues. The J segment lost 0 bases and the V segment lost 1 base, leaving 3 bases of the junction unmatched. Germline V CDR1 and CDR2: LNHDA, SQIVND (reference sequence). As DNA, the CDR3 is TGTGCCAGTAGTATAGTCACAGGGGTCTCCTACAATGAGCAGTTCTTC. This translates into CASSIVTGVSYNEQFF.

This clone has a single count. The gene calls are TRBV5-6 and TRBJ1-2; TRBD1 agrees at 9 bases. CDR3 length: 17 amino acids. V dropped 2 bases and J dropped 5; count of bases not matched to a gene: 13. CDR1 and CDR2 from the germline V gene are SGHDT and YYEEEE. The CDR3 loop is CASSFGTGRRGVYGYTF. The CDR3 DNA follows: TGTGCCAGCAGCTTCGGGACAGGGAGGAGGGGGGTTTATGGCTACACCTTC.

V usage is TRBV19 and J usage is TRBJ2-6; 8 bases map to TRBD1. This CDR3 region has 19 residues. The germline gives CDR1 LNHDA, CDR2 SQIVND (reference sequence). V shed 5 bases and J 0 bases; nucleotides not matched to a gene: 12. CDR3 bases: TGTGCCAGTAGTGTCGGGACAGGAGGGACCTTCTCTGGGGCCAACGTCCTGACTTTC. It codes for CASSVGTGGTFSGANVLTF.